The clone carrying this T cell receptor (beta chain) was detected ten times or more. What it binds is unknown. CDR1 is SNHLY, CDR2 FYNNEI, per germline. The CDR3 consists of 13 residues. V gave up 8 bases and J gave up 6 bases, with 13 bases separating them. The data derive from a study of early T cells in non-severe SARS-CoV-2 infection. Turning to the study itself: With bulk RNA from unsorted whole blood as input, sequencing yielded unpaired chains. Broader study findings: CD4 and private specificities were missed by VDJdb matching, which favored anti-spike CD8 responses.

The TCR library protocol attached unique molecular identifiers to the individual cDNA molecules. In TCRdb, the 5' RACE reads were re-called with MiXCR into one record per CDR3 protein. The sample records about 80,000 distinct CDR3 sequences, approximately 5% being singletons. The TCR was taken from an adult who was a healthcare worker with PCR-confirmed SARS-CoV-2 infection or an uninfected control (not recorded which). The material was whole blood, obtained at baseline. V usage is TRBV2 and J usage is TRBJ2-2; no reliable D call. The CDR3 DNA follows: TGTGCCAGCGGATGGGGAAGGGCCGGGGAGCTGTTTTTT. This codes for CASGWGRAGELFF. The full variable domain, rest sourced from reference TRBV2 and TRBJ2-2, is EPEVTQTPSHQVTQMGQEVILRCVPISNHLYFYWYRQILGQKVEFLVSFYNNEISEKSEIFDDQFSVERPDGSNFTLKIRSTKLEDSAMYFCASGWGRAGELFFGEGSRLTVL.